This T cell receptor (beta chain) was retrieved from a study of blood T cell repertoires in COVID-19. Produced via immunoSEQ multiplex PCR; TCRdb's table is partial and in-frame only. Altogether fewer than 200,000 clones are present, 86% being singletons, with the ten largest covering around 20%. Germline V gene sequence: CDR1 LGHNA, CDR2 YSLEER. Trimming removed 0 bases at V and 2 bases at J, with 11 bases between. This CDR3 has 16 amino acids. This receptor was identified in a man aged 65 to 79 with active or convalescent COVID-19. Material for sequencing was peripheral blood. The chain is built from TRBV4-3 and TRBJ1-3, with a tentative D call TRBD1 (5 bases). CDR3 residues: CASSQEWGRTGNTIYF. The CDR3 DNA reads TGCGCCAGCAGCCAAGAATGGGGCAGGACTGGAAACACCATATATTTT.